The rows below give T cell receptor beta chains drawn from one sample of a study of blood T cell repertoires in COVID-19. Profiled with immunoSEQ multiplex PCR; TCRdb holds only in-frame clones, not every one. This table has some 60,000 clones, around 83% appearing once. Source material: peripheral blood. These receptor sequences come from a man in his forties or fifties with COVID-19, enrolled during active disease. CDR3s include the opening cysteine and the closing phenylalanine or tryptophan. A D gene is named only where the DNA matches it firmly. Part of the rows lack a size; the others show once, few, many or a class for expanded clones.

d_call: TRBD2; clone_size: few; j_call: TRBJ2-7; v_call: TRBV7-2; cdr3_aa: CASSLVTSGSYEQYF; cdr3_nt: TGTGCCAGCAGCTTAGTCACTAGCGGGAGCTACGAGCAGTACTTC
d_call: NA; clone_size: few; j_call: TRBJ1-1; v_call: TRBV5-4; cdr3_aa: CASSFRGRTEAFF; cdr3_nt: TGTGCCAGCAGCTTTCGAGGGCGCACTGAAGCTTTCTTT
d_call: NA; clone_size: NA; j_call: TRBJ2-7; v_call: TRBV9; cdr3_aa: CASSPTGSYEQYF; cdr3_nt: TGTGCTAGCAGCCCGACGGGGTCCTACGAGCAGTACTTC
d_call: TRBD2; clone_size: once; j_call: TRBJ2-2; v_call: TRBV19; cdr3_aa: CASSLLPGLAGTGELFF; cdr3_nt: TGTGCCAGTAGTCTCCTCCCCGGACTAGCGGGCACCGGGGAGCTGTTTTTT
d_call: TRBD1; clone_size: NA; j_call: TRBJ1-6; v_call: TRBV27; cdr3_aa: CASSEDRDSPLHF; cdr3_nt: TGTGCCAGCAGCGAGGACAGGGACTCACCCCTCCACTTT
d_call: NA; clone_size: NA; j_call: TRBJ2-6; v_call: TRBV7-3; cdr3_aa: CASSPRAGVFSGANVLTF; cdr3_nt: TGTGCCAGCAGCCCCCGGGCAGGGGTTTTTTCTGGGGCCAACGTCCTGACTTTC
d_call: NA; clone_size: NA; j_call: TRBJ1-1; v_call: TRBV20-1; cdr3_aa: CSANPGVEAFF; cdr3_nt: TGCAGTGCGAACCCGGGGGTAGAAGCTTTCTTT
d_call: NA; clone_size: NA; j_call: TRBJ2-3; v_call: TRBV4-2; cdr3_aa: CASSQGGGHTDTQYF; cdr3_nt: TGTGCCAGCAGCCAAGGAGGGGGTCACACAGATACGCAGTATTTT
d_call: NA; clone_size: NA; j_call: TRBJ2-7; v_call: TRBV6-6; cdr3_aa: CASSYGGRGLLLEQYF; cdr3_nt: TGTGCCAGCAGTTACGGGGGCAGGGGCCTTCTCCTCGAGCAGTACTTC
d_call: NA; clone_size: once; j_call: TRBJ1-2; v_call: TRBV7-9; cdr3_aa: CASSFLGGLGYTF; cdr3_nt: TGTGCCAGCAGCTTCCTCGGGGGGCTTGGCTACACCTTC
d_call: NA; clone_size: NA; j_call: TRBJ2-2; v_call: TRBV7-3; cdr3_aa: CASSRQANTGELFF; cdr3_nt: TGTGCCAGCAGTCGACAGGCGAACACCGGGGAGCTGTTTTTT
d_call: TRBD2; clone_size: many; j_call: TRBJ2-5; v_call: TRBV15; cdr3_aa: CATSKVAGETQYF; cdr3_nt: TGTGCCACCAGCAAAGTAGCGGGGGAGACCCAGTACTTC
d_call: NA; clone_size: NA; j_call: TRBJ2-2; v_call: TRBV12-3/TRBV12-4; cdr3_aa: CASSFVPGELFF; cdr3_nt: TGTGCCAGCAGTTTTGTTCCGGGGGAGCTGTTTTTT
d_call: NA; clone_size: NA; j_call: TRBJ1-1; v_call: TRBV18; cdr3_aa: CASSPTSSNTEAFF; cdr3_nt: TGTGCCAGCTCACCTACATCATCGAACACTGAAGCTTTCTTT
d_call: NA; clone_size: few; j_call: TRBJ1-2; v_call: TRBV28; cdr3_aa: CASTKGRVQVF; cdr3_nt: TGTGCCAGCACCAAGGGCAGGGTTCAGGTCTTC
d_call: TRBD2; clone_size: NA; j_call: TRBJ2-3; v_call: TRBV6-5; cdr3_aa: CASSSPSGRVDTQYF; cdr3_nt: TGTGCCAGCAGTTCCCCGAGCGGGAGAGTGGATACGCAGTATTTT
d_call: TRBD1; clone_size: NA; j_call: TRBJ2-6; v_call: TRBV27; cdr3_aa: CASSPGQGAPTGANVLTF; cdr3_nt: TGTGCCAGCAGTCCTGGACAGGGGGCGCCTACCGGGGCCAACGTCCTGACTTTC
d_call: TRBD1; clone_size: once; j_call: TRBJ2-6; v_call: TRBV11-2; cdr3_aa: CASSPGTGINSGANVLTF; cdr3_nt: TGTGCCAGCAGCCCCGGGACAGGGATCAACTCTGGGGCCAACGTCCTGACTTTC
d_call: NA; clone_size: NA; j_call: TRBJ2-3; v_call: TRBV6-1; cdr3_aa: CASSETPNTQYF; cdr3_nt: TGTGCCAGCAGTGAAACTCCTAATACGCAGTATTTT
d_call: NA; clone_size: once; j_call: TRBJ2-1; v_call: TRBV7-9; cdr3_aa: CASSLVGAVQFF; cdr3_nt: TGTGCCAGCAGCTTAGTAGGGGCGGTCCAGTTCTTC
d_call: TRBD2; clone_size: NA; j_call: TRBJ2-1; v_call: TRBV5-5; cdr3_aa: CASSGTSGSTNEQFF; cdr3_nt: TGTGCCAGCAGCGGAACTAGCGGGAGTACTAATGAGCAGTTCTTC
d_call: TRBD1; clone_size: NA; j_call: TRBJ2-1; v_call: TRBV5-4; cdr3_aa: CASSLAGTGSYNEQFF; cdr3_nt: TGTGCCAGCAGCTTGGCCGGGACAGGCTCCTACAATGAGCAGTTCTTC
d_call: TRBD1; clone_size: NA; j_call: TRBJ2-2; v_call: TRBV30; cdr3_aa: CAWRAQGAGRNGELFF; cdr3_nt: TGTGCCTGGAGAGCCCAGGGGGCGGGAAGGAACGGGGAGCTGTTTTTT
d_call: NA; clone_size: NA; j_call: TRBJ1-1; v_call: TRBV7-8; cdr3_aa: CASSPSTHAGTEAFF; cdr3_nt: TGTGCCAGCAGCCCTAGTACACATGCGGGGACTGAAGCTTTCTTT
d_call: NA; clone_size: NA; j_call: TRBJ1-5; v_call: TRBV19; cdr3_aa: CASTRGDQQPQHF; cdr3_nt: TGTGCCAGTACCCGAGGAGACCAACAGCCCCAGCATTTT
d_call: TRBD1; clone_size: NA; j_call: TRBJ1-4; v_call: TRBV4-2; cdr3_aa: CASSQEASWRQGGEKLFF; cdr3_nt: TGTGCCAGCAGCCAAGAAGCGTCTTGGCGACAGGGTGGGGAAAAACTGTTTTTT